These 4 T cell receptor beta chains were sequenced from one sample in a study of cytomegalovirus exposure and HLA in healthy donors. The PCR ran on 60 Vbeta and 13 Jbeta primers. The assay was immunoSEQ multiplex PCR, and TCRdb's table has in-frame clones only and misses some. This sample's table has approximately 150,000 clones. The sample taken for sequencing was PBMCs. These TCRs come from a male donor in good health and CMV-seronegative.

The V call is TRBV28, the J call TRBJ2-3; a weak D match, TRBD2 (6 bases). Germline V gene data show CDR1 as MDHEN and CDR2 as SYDVKM. This CDR3 has 16 amino acids. V was cut by 2 bases and J by 0 bases, with 12 bases left in between. CDR3 sequence: CASSLITGVSTDTQYF. The CDR3 region has the DNA TGTGCCAGCAGTTTAATCACGGGGGTAAGCACAGATACGCAGTATTTT.

The CDR3 DNA reads TGCGCCAGCAGCTTTGAGGGACAGGTTGGGCAGTTCTTC. This encodes CASSFEGQVGQFF. The chain carries TRBV5-1 and TRBJ2-1; 8 nucleotides agree with TRBD1. With V trimmed by 2 bases and J by 12 bases, 7 bases remained unmatched. Germline lookup yields CDR1 SGHRS and CDR2 YFSETQ. The CDR3 is 13 amino acids.

The chain has TRBV5-4 and TRBJ1-4; TRBD1 matches 10 bases. Trimming at V came to 2 bases and at J to 5 bases, leaving 9 bases not matched to a gene. This CDR3 contains 17 residues. Germline V gene data show CDR1 as SGHNT and CDR2 as YYREEE (reference sequence). The CDR3 coding sequence is TGTGCCAGCAGCTTAAGAGGCGCGACAGGGGGCAATGAAAAACTGTTTTTT. Encoded protein: CASSLRGATGGNEKLFF.

The chain links TRBV7-9 to TRBJ2-3; tentative D call: TRBD1 (6 bases). CDR1 SEHNR and CDR2 FQNEAQ come from the germline V gene (reference sequence). The CDR3 runs to 15 residues. Deletions cut 4 bases from V and 3 bases from J, with 14 bases between. The CDR3 is CASSSMTGLTDTQYF. The DNA of the CDR3 is TGTGCCAGCAGCTCAATGACAGGTTTAACAGATACGCAGTATTTT.